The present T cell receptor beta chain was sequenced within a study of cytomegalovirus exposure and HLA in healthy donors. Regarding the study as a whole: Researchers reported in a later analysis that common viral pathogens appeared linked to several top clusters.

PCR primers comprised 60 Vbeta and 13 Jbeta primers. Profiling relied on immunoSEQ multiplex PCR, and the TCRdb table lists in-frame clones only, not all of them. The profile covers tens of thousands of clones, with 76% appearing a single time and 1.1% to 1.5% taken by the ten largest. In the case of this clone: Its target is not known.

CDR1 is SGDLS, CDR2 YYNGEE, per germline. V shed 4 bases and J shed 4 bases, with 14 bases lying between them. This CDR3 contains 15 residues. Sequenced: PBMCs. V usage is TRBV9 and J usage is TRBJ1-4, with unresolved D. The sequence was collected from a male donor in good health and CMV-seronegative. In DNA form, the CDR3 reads TGTGCCAGCAGCCTAATGACGGGAATTAATGAAAAACTGTTTTTT. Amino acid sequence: CASSLMTGINEKLFF.